This T cell receptor (beta chain) derives from a study of CXCR3-negative and CXCR3-positive naive CD8 T cells. Germline assignment: CDR1 MDHEN and CDR2 SYDVKM. CDR3 length: 17 amino acids. The method, 5' RACE with UMI labels, was used to prepare the TRB cDNA libraries. TCRdb re-called the 5' RACE reads; one entry per CDR3 protein, DNA not given. The sample table sets out around 81,000 distinct CDR3 sequences. Sequences were obtained from naive CXCR3- CD8+ T cells from blood. Subset indicated: CD45RO-CCR7+CD27+CD95- naive CD8+ T cells lacking CXCR3 (TNR3-). This clonotype was obtained from a human donor in good health. Some clones in this sample may be carry-over from other donors' samples. The chain employs TRBV28 and TRBJ2-3; there is no DNA to check the TCRdb D call of TRBD2. This chain's CDR3 is CASNTPGLAGNAGTQYF. The entire variable domain, with the rest obtained from reference TRBV28 and TRBJ2-3, is as follows: DVKVTQSSRYLVKRTGEKVFLECVQDMDHENMFWYRQDPGLGLRLIYFSYDVKMKEKGDIPEGYSVSREKKERFSLILESASTNQTSMYLCASNTPGLAGNAGTQYFGPGTRLTVL.